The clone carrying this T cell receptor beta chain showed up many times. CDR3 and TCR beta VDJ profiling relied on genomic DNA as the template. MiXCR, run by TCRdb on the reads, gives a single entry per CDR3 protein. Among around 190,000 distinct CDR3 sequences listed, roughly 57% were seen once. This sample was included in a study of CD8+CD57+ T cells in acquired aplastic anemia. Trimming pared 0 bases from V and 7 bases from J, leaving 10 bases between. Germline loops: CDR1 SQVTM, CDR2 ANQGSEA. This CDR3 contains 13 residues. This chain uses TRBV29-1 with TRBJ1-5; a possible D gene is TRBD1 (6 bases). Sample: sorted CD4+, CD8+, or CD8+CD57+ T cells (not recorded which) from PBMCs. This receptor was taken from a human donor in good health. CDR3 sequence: CSVEDGGGQPQHF. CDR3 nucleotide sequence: TGCAGCGTTGAAGATGGGGGGGGCCAGCCCCAGCATTTT.